This section outlines one T cell receptor beta chain sequence together with its context. This record comes from a study of blood T cell repertoires in COVID-19. The wider study: Samples representing acute and convalescent COVID-19 were sourced from the United States, Italy and Spain.

Trimming pared 1 base from V and 6 bases from J, leaving 8 bases between. The length of the CDR3 is 13 residues. CDR1 KGHSH and CDR2 LQKENI come from the germline V gene. Method: immunoSEQ multiplex PCR; TCRdb's copy keeps in-frame clones and lacks some. This sample has 90,000 to 100,000 clones, with roughly 80% found just once. The chain links TRBV18 to TRBJ2-3, with D possibly being TRBD2 (6 bases). What was sequenced was peripheral blood. This sequence originates from a man between 60 and 70 years old with acute or convalescent COVID-19. CDR3 DNA: TGTGCCAGCTCACCACAAGGGACTGATACGCAGTATTTT. Translation: CASSPQGTDTQYF.